The source of this T cell receptor beta chain is a study of shared clonotypes between healthy human individuals. Study-wide results and limits: Exclusively blood specimens were collected; tissue repertoires likely differ.

Methods used by the authors: Filtering was not the same, since immunoSEQ gave junction-only sequences without quality scores. Profiled with immunoSEQ multiplex PCR; TCRdb holds only in-frame clones, not every one. That table gives V, J and clone size, and the DNA gave D and trimming. The table has under 2.5 million clones, 85% to 95% seen once; the top ten hold 0.37%. For this clone: Its antigen is still unknown.

Per germline, CDR1 MNHEY and CDR2 SMNVEV (reference sequence). The CDR3 contains 17 residues. V was clipped by 0 bases and J by 8 bases; unmatched bases: 10. The sample consisted of naive CD4+ T cells from PBMCs. Subset: CD45RA+ positively selected. The chain recombines TRBV27 with TRBJ2-1, with TRBD2 identical over 10 bases. The sequence derives from a man aged 18 to 29 in good health. Some clones in this sample may be carry-over from other donors' samples. Written as DNA, the CDR3 is TGTGCCAGCAGTTTATCCCCTTGGCTAGCGGGAGTATATGAGCAGTTCTTC. It yields the protein CASSLSPWLAGVYEQFF.